This T cell receptor (beta chain) was obtained from a study of T cell responses to AZD1222 COVID-19 vaccine (dated by TCRdb to the early 2020s). Concerning the study at large: Because spike-specific TCR depth and breadth did not differ between the two schedules, AZD1222 recipients who got a second dose at roughly 4 weeks were pooled with those who got a second dose at roughly 12 weeks. TCR sequencing covered 230 to 250 trial participants: some 210 given two doses of AZD1222 and about 26 given two doses of MenACWY control vaccine. Trial participants were enrolled by age into subgroups of 18-55, 56-69 and 70-plus years, and around 150, 29 and 61 TCR-sequenced participants, respectively, were included in these subgroups. Summary of the overall study and its limitations: Because no samples from the day 14 peak response were available, repertoires could be characterized only after the peak T cell response. The 56-69-year group was small, and its depth increase did not reach significance, likely because of low power. Vaccine-associated CD4 TCRs spanned the whole spike protein, with dominant responses in regions 160-218 and 743-854. Conclusions about previously exposed vaccinees are limited because only five to seven AZD1222 recipients were SARS-CoV-2 seropositive at baseline. Participants were mostly white British, with more females than males. The authors suggested clonal diversity may have been underestimated. Epitopes outside the regions mutated in the B.1.351 and B.1.1.7 variants were reportedly recognized by nearly half of the unique spike-specific TCRs. A significant rise in spike-specific TCR breadth and depth was observed after two AZD1222 doses relative to day 0 and relative to MenACWY recipients.

The CDR3 regions of human TCRbeta chains were analyzed by immunosequencing. The original methods were these. Repertoire TCRs were matched against a reference library of SARS-CoV-2-specific TCRs generated with the MIRA antigen-specificity platform. Breadth was defined as the fraction of unique TCRs that were SARS-CoV-2-associated. Depth was defined as the fraction of total T cells that were SARS-CoV-2-associated. Each spike-specific TCR was assigned to its reactive spike region and to a CD4 or CD8 class using the MIRA data. Log10-transformed breadth and depth values were compared by one-way ANOVA with Sidak's multiple comparisons tests. In TCRdb, the immuneACCESS table is reduced to in-frame sequences with V and J assigned. These tables do not hold every clone; where another copy was compared, an unresolved V gene accounts for under half, and the others remain unexplained. The V and J calls and clone size come from that table; D and trimming were worked out from the DNA. This sample holds approximately 100,000 clones; 80% to 90% were observed only once. The ten largest clonotypes hold 8% to 9% of the sample.

Of note for this clone: There is no known antigen for this receptor. Base quality data are lacking; no much larger clone is found one base away.

Reading the label with the study, this specimen's time point is: baseline before first vaccination. Vaccinee samples came from UK trials COV001 and COV002, including a single-blind randomized controlled phase 2/3 trial of AZD1222 (ChAdOx1 nCoV-19) in healthy adults. For TCRbeta chain sequencing, PBMC samples were collected from trial participants at day 0 and at day 28 after the second dose. CDR1 and CDR2 are drawn from the germline V gene: MDHEN, SYDVKM. V lost 3 bases and J lost 5 bases, and the count of bases not matched to a germline gene is 11. The CDR3 holds 16 amino acids from the cysteine to the phenylalanine. The sequence is cut down to CDR3 DNA, 48 bases in frame from base 1.

This chain is built from TRBV28 and TRBJ1-1, and 8 junctional nucleotides match TRBD1. The receptor was isolated from an adult in good health. The input for sequencing was peripheral blood, taken on day 0 of AZD1222 vaccination. The sequenced DNA: TGTGCCAGCAGTTTGACAGGGGAATGGAAGAAGACTGAAGCTTTCTTT. This is translated as CASSLTGEWKKTEAFF.